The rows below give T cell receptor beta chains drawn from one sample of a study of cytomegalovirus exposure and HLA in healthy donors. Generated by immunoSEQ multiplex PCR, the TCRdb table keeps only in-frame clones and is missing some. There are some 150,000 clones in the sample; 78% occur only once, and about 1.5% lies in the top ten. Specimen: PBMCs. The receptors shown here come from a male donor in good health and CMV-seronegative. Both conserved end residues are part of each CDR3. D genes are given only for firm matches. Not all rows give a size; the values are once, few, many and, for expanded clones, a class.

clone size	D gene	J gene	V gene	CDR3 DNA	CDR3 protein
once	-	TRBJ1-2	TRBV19	TGTGCCAGTAGTATTGGGGGGACCGATGGCTACACCTTC	CASSIGGTDGYTF
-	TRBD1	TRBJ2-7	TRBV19	TGTGCCAGTAGTCTCGGACAGGGGCCCTACGAGCAGTACTTC	CASSLGQGPYEQYF
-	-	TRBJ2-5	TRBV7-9	TGTGCCAGCAGCTTAGAACTGTTTGAGACCCAGTACTTC	CASSLELFETQYF
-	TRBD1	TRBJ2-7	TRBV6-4	TGTGCCAGCACCATGGACAGGGGCTACGAGCAGTACTTC	CASTMDRGYEQYF
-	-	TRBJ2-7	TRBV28	TGTGCCAGCGGGCTTACCTACGAGCAGTACTTC	CASGLTYEQYF
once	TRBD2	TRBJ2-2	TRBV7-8	TGTGCCAGCAGCTCAACTAGCGGGACGAACACCGGGGAGCTGTTTTTT	CASSSTSGTNTGELFF
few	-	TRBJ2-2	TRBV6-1	TGTGCCAGCACCCTTTTTCAGGGGCGATCCGGGGAGCTGTTTTTT	CASTLFQGRSGELFF
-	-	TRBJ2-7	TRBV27	TGTGCCAGCAGTATAAGACGGGGGTCCTACGAGCAGTACTTC	CASSIRRGSYEQYF
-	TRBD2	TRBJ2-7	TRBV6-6	TGTGCCAGCAGTTCTAGCGGGAGTTACGAGCAGTACTTC	CASSSSGSYEQYF
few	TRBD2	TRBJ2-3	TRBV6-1	TGTGCCTTCGGGGGGAGTTTCGGAGATACGCAGTATTTT	CAFGGSFGDTQYF
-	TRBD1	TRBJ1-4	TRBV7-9	TGTGCCAGCAGCTCCTTTGGACAGGGGGGTAATGAAAAACTGTTTTTT	CASSSFGQGGNEKLFF
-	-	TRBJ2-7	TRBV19	TGTGCCAGTAGTATAACCAGGTTCGACGAGCAGTACTTC	CASSITRFDEQYF
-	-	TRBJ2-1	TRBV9	TGTGCCAGCAGCGTAGACGGAGGAGGTGAGCAGTTCTTC	CASSVDGGGEQFF
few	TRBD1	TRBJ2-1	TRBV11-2	TGTGCCAGCAGCCCCCCGGGACAGGGGGAGAGTGAGCAGTTCTTC	CASSPPGQGESEQFF
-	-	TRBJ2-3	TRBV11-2	TGTGCCAGCAGCTTGGGAGGAGCAGATACGCAGTATTTT	CASSLGGADTQYF
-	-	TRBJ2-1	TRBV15	TGTGCCACCAGCAGGGACTTTCCAAACTCCTACAATGAGCAGTTCTTC	CATSRDFPNSYNEQFF
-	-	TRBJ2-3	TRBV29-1	TGCAGCGTTGACAGGGGTGGGTCAGATACGCAGTATTTT	CSVDRGGSDTQYF
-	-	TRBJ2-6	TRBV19	TGTGCCAGTGGACTCTCTGGGGCCAACGTCCTGACTTTC	CASGLSGANVLTF
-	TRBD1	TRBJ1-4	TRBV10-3	TGTGCCATCAGCGACAGGGTGTCTGAAAAACTGTTTTTT	CAISDRVSEKLFF
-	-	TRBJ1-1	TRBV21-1	TGTGCCAGCAGCCCTCGGGACAGGGACCCTACTGAAGCTTTCTTT	CASSPRDRDPTEAFF
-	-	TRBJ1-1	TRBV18	TGTGCCAGCTCACTAGGGGCAGGCACTGAAGCTTTCTTT	CASSLGAGTEAFF
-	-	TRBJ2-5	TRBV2	TGTGCCAGCAGTCCAGTGTACCAAGAGACCCAGTACTTC	CASSPVYQETQYF
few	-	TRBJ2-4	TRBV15	TGTGCCACCACCGGTGGGTCGGCAGGCAAAAACATTCAGTACTTC	CATTGGSAGKNIQYF
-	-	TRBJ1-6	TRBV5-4	TGTGCCAGCAGCCCACAGCCGGGACTGACAAATTCACCCCTCCACTTT	CASSPQPGLTNSPLHF
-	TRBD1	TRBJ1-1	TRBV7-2	TGTGCCAGCAGCTTAACAGGGGGTTTAACTGAAGCTTTCTTT	CASSLTGGLTEAFF
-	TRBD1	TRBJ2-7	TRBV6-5	TGTGCCAGCACGGGGACAGGGAGTATTCGTTACGAGCAGTACTTC	CASTGTGSIRYEQYF
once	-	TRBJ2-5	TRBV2	TGTGCCAGCAGCCGGGAGACCCAGTACTTC	CASSRETQYF
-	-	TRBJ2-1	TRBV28	TGTGCCAGCAGTCGCGCCGGAACTAGCAATGAGCAGTTCTTC	CASSRAGTSNEQFF
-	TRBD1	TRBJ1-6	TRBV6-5	TGTGCCAGCAGTTACTATCAGGGGGCGGATTCACCCCTCCACTTT	CASSYYQGADSPLHF
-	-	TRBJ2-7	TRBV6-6	TGTGCCAGCAGTCTTTTCTACGAGCAGTACTTC	CASSLFYEQYF
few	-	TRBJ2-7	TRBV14	TGTGCCAGCAGTCAGACCGGGACTCGACCCTACGAGCAGTACTTC	CASSQTGTRPYEQYF
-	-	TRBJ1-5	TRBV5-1	TGCGCCAGCAGCTCCGAGGGGGGGCCTAATCAGCCCCAGCATTTT	CASSSEGGPNQPQHF
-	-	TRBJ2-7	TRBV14	TGTGCCAGCAGCCAAGCCTCCTACGAGCAGTACTTC	CASSQASYEQYF
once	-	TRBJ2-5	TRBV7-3	TGTGCCAGCAGCCGCGACAGGCAAGAGACCCAGTACTTC	CASSRDRQETQYF
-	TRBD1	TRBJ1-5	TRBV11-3	TGTGCCAGCAGCTTATGGGACAGGGAAGACCATCAGCCCCAGCATTTT	CASSLWDREDHQPQHF
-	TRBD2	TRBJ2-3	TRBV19	TGTGCCAGCAGACTAGCGGGGGGGGATACGCAGTATTTT	CASRLAGGDTQYF